A selection of T cell receptor beta chains follows, all from one sample in a study of cytomegalovirus exposure and HLA in healthy donors. TCRdb's table, derived via immunoSEQ multiplex PCR, lists solely in-frame clones and lacks some. This sample has about 120,000 clones, with about 84% found just once. Sequenced input: PBMCs. The source is a woman in her twenties or thirties in good health and CMV-seronegative. CDR3s include the opening cysteine and the closing phenylalanine or tryptophan. Fields, in order: D gene, V gene, clone size, J gene, CDR3 protein, CDR3 DNA. A D gene is named only where the DNA matches it firmly. The size entry is marked missing in some rows and otherwise reads once, few, many or a size class.

NA	TRBV19	once	TRBJ1-6	CASSPRVLGANNSPLHF	TGTGCCAGTAGTCCCAGGGTCCTAGGGGCTAATAATTCACCCCTCCACTTT
NA	TRBV5-6	NA	TRBJ2-7	CASSLGQATYEQYF	TGTGCCAGCAGCCTGGGGCAGGCCACCTACGAGCAGTACTTC
NA	TRBV13	NA	TRBJ1-6	CASSLRQGPNRPLHF	TGTGCCAGCAGCCTTAGGCAGGGCCCCAATAGACCCCTCCACTTT
TRBD1	TRBV2	NA	TRBJ1-2	CASSERDRGMSGYTF	TGTGCCAGCAGTGAACGGGACAGGGGGATGAGCGGCTACACCTTC
NA	TRBV29-1	NA	TRBJ1-3	CSVVSGYSGNTIYF	TGCAGCGTTGTCTCAGGGTACTCTGGAAACACCATATATTTT
TRBD1	TRBV27	NA	TRBJ2-1	CASRRQGTVLFGQFF	TGTGCCAGCAGACGACAGGGAACTGTCCTTTTTGGGCAGTTCTTC
NA	TRBV5-1	few	TRBJ1-5	CASSVAGDSGQPQHF	TGCGCCAGCAGCGTGGCAGGGGATTCAGGTCAGCCCCAGCATTTT
NA	TRBV5-6	NA	TRBJ1-6	CASSLGGTGRPSPLHF	TGTGCCAGCAGCTTGGGCGGCACAGGGCGGCCTTCACCCCTCCACTTT
TRBD1	TRBV29-1	once	TRBJ1-1	CSAPGGTGNTEAFF	TGCAGCGCCCCCGGGGGGACAGGGAACACTGAAGCTTTCTTT
TRBD1	TRBV28	NA	TRBJ1-5	CASSPSDRVQPQHF	TGTGCCAGCAGTCCTTCTGACAGGGTCCAGCCCCAGCATTTT
TRBD2	TRBV4-1	NA	TRBJ2-1	CASSLLPVAGVFF	TGCGCCAGCAGCCTCCTACCGGTGGCGGGGGTGTTCTTC
NA	TRBV19	NA	TRBJ1-2	CASRPSTETIGYTF	TGTGCCAGTAGGCCCTCGACAGAGACGATTGGCTACACCTTC
NA	TRBV5-6	NA	TRBJ1-2	CASSSTDSYYGYTF	TGTGCCAGCAGCTCCACCGACAGTTACTATGGCTACACCTTC
NA	TRBV5-6	NA	TRBJ1-4	CASSDRDTRHEKLFF	TGTGCCAGCAGCGACCGGGACACGCGTCATGAAAAACTGTTTTTT
NA	TRBV4-1	NA	TRBJ1-3	CASSQDPDRTPGNTIYF	TGCGCCAGCAGCCAAGATCCCGACAGGACCCCTGGAAACACCATATATTTT
TRBD1	TRBV25-1	NA	TRBJ2-6	CASLGQGAGGANVLTF	TGTGCCAGCCTGGGACAGGGGGCTGGAGGGGCCAACGTCCTGACTTTC
TRBD2	TRBV5-1	NA	TRBJ2-3	CASSLPGLAGDDTQYF	TGCGCCAGCAGCTTGCCGGGACTAGCGGGGGATGATACGCAGTATTTT
NA	TRBV9	NA	TRBJ2-5	CASSVGGETQYF	TGTGCCAGCAGCGTAGGAGGAGAGACCCAGTACTTC
NA	TRBV19	NA	TRBJ1-2	CASSPRVRAGLPYGYTF	TGTGCCAGTAGTCCCCGTGTCAGGGCAGGGTTACCCTATGGCTACACCTTC
NA	TRBV6-5	NA	TRBJ1-2	CATPLKWGPTFDYTF	TGTGCCACCCCCCTCAAATGGGGGCCCACCTTTGACTACACCTTC
NA	TRBV7-2	NA	TRBJ2-1	CASSSPGGSNEQFF	TGTGCCAGCAGCTCCCCTGGAGGAAGCAATGAGCAGTTCTTC
TRBD1	TRBV5-4	few	TRBJ1-2	CASSSPGQGLLDGYTF	TGTGCCAGCAGCTCCCCGGGACAGGGCTTGTTGGATGGCTACACCTTC
TRBD2	TRBV7-9	NA	TRBJ2-2	CASSPLAGSFGELFF	TGTGCCAGCAGCCCGCTAGCGGGAAGCTTCGGGGAGCTGTTTTTT
NA	TRBV5-1	NA	TRBJ1-1	CASSLEDRFNTEAFF	TGCGCCAGCAGCTTAGAAGACAGATTCAACACTGAAGCTTTCTTT
TRBD2	TRBV11-3	once	TRBJ2-3	CASSQGTSGGADTQYF	TGTGCCAGCAGCCAAGGGACTAGCGGGGGGGCAGATACGCAGTATTTT
NA	TRBV11-2	NA	TRBJ1-1	CASSAQGRLNTEAFF	TGTGCCAGCAGCGCTCAGGGGAGACTGAACACTGAAGCTTTCTTT